A single sample is the source of the 18 T cell receptor beta chains below, sequenced in a study of blood T cell repertoires in COVID-19. The assay was immunoSEQ multiplex PCR, and TCRdb's table has in-frame clones only and misses some. The repertoire holds about 480,000 clones, with roughly 89% as singletons. The specimen sequenced was peripheral blood. All receptors derive from a man between 18 and 29 years old with COVID-19, enrolled during active disease.

This rearrangement joins TRBV18 to TRBJ2-2; D unclear. The CDR3 runs 15 residues. V was cut by 1 base and J by 6 bases, with 12 bases left in between. The germline V gene has CDR1 KGHSH and CDR2 LQKENI. CDR3 sequence reads: CASSPLYLGAGELFF. The CDR3 DNA reads TGTGCCAGCTCACCACTATATTTAGGAGCCGGGGAGCTGTTTTTT.

The chain employs TRBV7-9 and TRBJ2-1; 12 bases fit TRBD2. V trimming: 7 bases; J trimming: 6 bases; junction bases outside the gene matches: 10. Germline V CDR1 and CDR2: SEHNR, FQNEAQ (reference sequence). This CDR3 has 16 residues. The CDR3 DNA reads TGTGCCAGCACCCAACCCGGACTAGCGGGGTCCAATGAGCAGTTCTTC. Protein: CASTQPGLAGSNEQFF.

This sequence joins TRBV5-3 and TRBJ2-2, with D possibly TRBD2 on 5 matching bases. Being an ORF, TRBV5-3 has a function that is uncertain. The V end was cut by 4 bases, the J end by 6 bases, with 19 bases between. CDR3 size: 16 residues. The CDR3 DNA reads as TGTGCCAGAAGCCCCGGAGTTCGGGCACTAGCCGGGGAGCTGTTTTTT. It specifies CARSPGVRALAGELFF.

The chain is built from TRBV7-9 and TRBJ2-7; tentative D call: TRBD1 (6 bases). This CDR3 spans 15 amino acids. From germline, CDR1 is SEHNR and CDR2 FQNEAQ (reference sequence). V was shortened by 2 bases and J by 2 bases, with 13 bases between the two germline ends. The CDR3 loop is CASSLLQGGPYEQYF. The CDR3 bases are TGTGCCAGCAGCTTATTACAGGGTGGTCCCTACGAGCAGTACTTC.

This chain connects TRBV18 to TRBJ2-1, with 8 bases identical to TRBD1. The CDR3 sequence is 15 residues long. V lost 0 bases to trimming and J lost 5 bases; unmatched junction nucleotides: 3. The germline V gene has CDR1 KGHSH and CDR2 LQKENI. CDR3 loop: CASSPPGQGNNEQFF. The CDR3 DNA reads TGTGCCAGCTCACCACCCGGACAGGGAAACAATGAGCAGTTCTTC.

This chain connects TRBV5-1 to TRBJ1-6; tentative D call: TRBD1 (6 bases). In germline, CDR1 is SGHRS, CDR2 YFSETQ. Trimming cost V 0 bases and J 6 bases, with 10 bases left between them. The CDR3 runs 15 residues. CDR3 sequence (DNA): TGCGCCAGCAGCTTGGGGGCCAGGGGTAATTCACCCCTCCACTTT. As protein: CASSLGARGNSPLHF. The whole variable domain, filled in from reference TRBV5-1 and TRBJ1-6, reads KAGVTQTPRYLIKTRGQQVTLSCSPISGHRSVSWYQQTPGQGLQFLFEYFSETQRNKGNFPGRFSGRQFSNSRSEMNVSTLELGDSALYLCASSLGARGNSPLHFGNGTRLTVT.

This chain joins TRBV6-5 and TRBJ2-1, with TRBD1 matching over 9 bases. Germline V CDR1 and CDR2: MNHEY, SVGAGI. The CDR3 has 13 residues. Trimming took 7 bases from V and 7 from J; bases not matched to a gene: 5. CDR3 loop: CASTKTGGNEQFF. CDR3 nucleotides: TGTGCCAGCACTAAGACAGGGGGAAATGAGCAGTTCTTC.

The V and J genes are TRBV29-1 and TRBJ2-1; D gene uncertain. Germline lookup yields CDR1 SQVTM and CDR2 ANQGSEA. CDR3 length: 12 residues. The V and J ends lost 6 bases and 4 bases respectively, with 10 bases between them. The CDR3 bases are TGCAGCGTGTGGGCGTTGTACAATGAGCAGTTCTTC. Its protein product is CSVWALYNEQFF.

As concerns this clone: The identical CDR3 is also encoded by other nucleotide sequences in the sample. The chain uses TRBV7-2 and TRBJ2-3; the D gene is possibly TRBD2 (5 bases). Trimming removed 0 bases from V and 0 bases from J, with 7 bases in between. Germline loops: CDR1 SGHTA, CDR2 FQGNSA. This CDR3 spans 15 amino acids. CDR3 in DNA: TGTGCCAGCAGCTTAGCGGGAGCTAGCACAGATACGCAGTATTTT. The encoded protein is CASSLAGASTDTQYF. The whole variable domain, filled in from reference TRBV7-2 and TRBJ2-3, reads GAGVSQSPSNKVTEKGKDVELRCDPISGHTALYWYRQSLGQGLEFLIYFQGNSAPDKSGLPSDRFSAERTGGSVSTLTIQRTQQEDSAVYLCASSLAGASTDTQYFGPGTRLTVL.

The rearrangement links TRBV5-1 to TRBJ1-1; D perhaps matches TRBD1 (5 bases). Trimming pared 0 bases from V and 4 bases from J, leaving 10 bases between. The CDR3 has 14 amino acids. Germline CDR1 reads SGHRS; CDR2 reads YFSETQ. CDR3 nucleotides: TGCGCCAGCAGCTTGGGTCCAGGGTTCACTGAAGCTTTCTTT. Its protein product is CASSLGPGFTEAFF.

The chain couples TRBV19 to TRBJ1-2; D perhaps matches TRBD1 (5 bases). Per germline, CDR1 LNHDA and CDR2 SQIVND (reference sequence). The CDR3 totals 16 residues. V dropped 1 base and J dropped 0 bases, with 12 bases sitting between them. The CDR3 sequence: CASSIVKTATNYGYTF. Here the CDR3 DNA reads TGTGCCAGTAGTATAGTTAAGACAGCGACTAACTATGGCTACACCTTC.

The genes are TRBV7-6 and TRBJ2-3, with D possibly being TRBD1 (5 bases). In germline, CDR1 is SGHVS, CDR2 FNYEAQ. The CDR3 spans 12 residues. The V and J ends lost 5 bases and 11 bases respectively, with 14 bases between them. This CDR3 reads CASSVRETEQYF. The CDR3 region has the DNA TGTGCCAGCAGCGTACGCGAGACAGAGCAGTATTTT.

V and J are TRBV27 and TRBJ2-3; 11 bases line up with TRBD2. With 5 bases clipped from V and 4 bases from J, the junction kept 8 bases outside the gene matches. This CDR3 comprises 16 residues. Germline V CDR1 and CDR2: MNHEY, SMNVEV (reference sequence). The CDR3 DNA is TGTGCCAGCAGTCCGATTCCGGGACTAGCGGCAGATACGCAGTATTTT. It yields the protein CASSPIPGLAADTQYF.

The rearrangement joins TRBV27 to TRBJ1-5; tentative D call: TRBD1 (5 bases). CDR1 is MNHEY, CDR2 SMNVEV, per germline (reference sequence). Trimming took 6 bases from V and 1 from J, leaving 13 bases between them. This CDR3 spans 15 amino acids. The CDR3 here is CASRPFGGSNQPQHF. The CDR3 nucleotides read TGTGCCAGCAGACCCTTCGGGGGAAGCAATCAGCCCCAGCATTTT.

This chain uses TRBV10-3 with TRBJ1-6; weak D call: TRBD1 (5 bases). With 2 bases removed from V and 8 bases from J, the gap between germline ends came to 16 bases. The CDR3 runs to 16 residues. Germline CDR1 and CDR2: ENHRY and SYGVKD. The CDR3 DNA sequence: TGTGCCATCAGTGAGGTCGCGACAGTTGGTGATTCACCCCTCCACTTT. As protein: CAISEVATVGDSPLHF.

The chain carries TRBV5-1 and TRBJ1-1, with 7 bases lining up with TRBD1. The CDR3 totals 15 residues. From germline, CDR1 is SGHRS and CDR2 YFSETQ. The trim removed 3 bases at V and 4 bases at J, leaving 9 bases unmatched. The CDR3 spells CASSWEETGTTEAFF. In DNA form, the CDR3 reads TGCGCCAGCAGCTGGGAAGAGACAGGGACCACTGAAGCTTTCTTT.

The rearrangement links TRBV7-3 to TRBJ2-4; D gene ambiguous. The V and J ends lost 11 bases and 0 bases respectively, with 8 bases between them. Looked up from germline, CDR1 is SGHTA and CDR2 is FQGTGA. This CDR3 has 12 residues. The CDR3 here is CAAQVAKNIQYF. DNA for the CDR3: TGTGCCGCCCAGGTAGCCAAAAACATTCAGTACTTC.

J is TRBJ2-6 and V is TRBV4-1, with 8 bases matching TRBD1. The CDR3 is 18 residues long. Germline V lookup: CDR1 MGHRA, CDR2 YSYEKL. The V segment lost 1 base and the J segment 0 bases; nucleotides outside the gene matches: 5. CDR3 protein: CASSQAGGGLSGANVLTF. The DNA of the CDR3 is TGCGCCAGCAGCCAAGCAGGGGGCGGCCTCTCTGGGGCCAACGTCCTGACTTTC.